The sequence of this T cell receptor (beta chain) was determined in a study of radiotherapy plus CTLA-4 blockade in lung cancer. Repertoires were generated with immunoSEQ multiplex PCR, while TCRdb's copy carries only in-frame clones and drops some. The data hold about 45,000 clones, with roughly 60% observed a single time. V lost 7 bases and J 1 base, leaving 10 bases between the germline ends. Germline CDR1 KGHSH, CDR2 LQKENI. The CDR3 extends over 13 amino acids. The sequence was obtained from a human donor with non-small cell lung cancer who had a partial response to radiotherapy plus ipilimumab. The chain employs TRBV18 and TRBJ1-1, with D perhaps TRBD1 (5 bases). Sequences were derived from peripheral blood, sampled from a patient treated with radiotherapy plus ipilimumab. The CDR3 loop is CASFTGGNTEAFF. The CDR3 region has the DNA TGTGCCAGCTTCACCGGGGGGAACACTGAAGCTTTCTTT. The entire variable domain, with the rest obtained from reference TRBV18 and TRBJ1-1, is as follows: NAGVMQNPRHLVRRRGQEARLRCSPMKGHSHVYWYRQLPEEGLKFMVYLQKENIIDESGMPKERFSAEFPKEGPSILRIQQVVRGDSAAYFCASFTGGNTEAFFGQGTRLTVV.